This T cell receptor (beta chain) was sequenced during a study of cytomegalovirus exposure and HLA in healthy donors. Study summary: Unique TCR beta sequences numbering about 100 million came from around 180 million T cells in an earlier analysis.

In the case of this clone: Its target is unknown.

Study-wide results and limits: Researchers reported in a later analysis that a missense DCLRE1C variant was tied to TCR beta V- and J-gene trimming.

Researchers ran the PCR with 60 Vbeta and 13 Jbeta primers. The data were produced by immunoSEQ multiplex PCR, yet TCRdb's version contains in-frame clones alone and is incomplete. The repertoire holds roughly 100,000 clones, with roughly four fifths as singletons. The sample comprised PBMCs. This TCR derives from a male donor in good health and CMV-seropositive.

The CDR3 DNA reads as TGTGCCAGCAGTTCTCGGACAGGGGGCTTGGGCAATCAGCCCCAGCATTTT. Its protein product is CASSSRTGGLGNQPQHF. The chain uses TRBV28 and TRBJ1-5, with TRBD1 identical over 11 bases. CDR1 is MDHEN, CDR2 SYDVKM, per germline. V shed 4 bases and J 2 bases; nucleotides not matched to a gene: 7. CDR3 size: 17 residues. The full variable domain, with the rest looked up from reference TRBV28 and TRBJ1-5, is DVKVTQSSRYLVKRTGEKVFLECVQDMDHENMFWYRQDPGLGLRLIYFSYDVKMKEKGDIPEGYSVSREKKERFSLILESASTNQTSMYLCASSSRTGGLGNQPQHFGDGTRLSIL.